A single sample gave rise to the 26 T cell receptor beta chains below, sequenced in a study of cytomegalovirus exposure and HLA in healthy donors. Primers: 60 Vbeta forward and 13 Jbeta reverse. Assay used: immunoSEQ multiplex PCR; TCRdb lists only in-frame clones, some missing. The sample shows 170,000 or so clones, 70% to 90% of them seen only once. Sequenced input: PBMCs. The receptor source for this set is a girl aged 10-17 years in good health and CMV-seropositive.

The V call is TRBV2, the J call TRBJ2-3, with TRBD2 matching 11 bases. The CDR3 length is 15 residues. The germline gives CDR1 SNHLY, CDR2 FYNNEI. V was pared by 6 bases and J by 4 bases, with 6 bases of the junction left unmatched. The CDR3 protein is CASSASSGGPDTQYF. CDR3 sequence (DNA): TGTGCCAGCAGCGCCTCTAGCGGGGGGCCAGATACGCAGTATTTT.

The chain uses TRBV7-9 and TRBJ1-4, with 7 bases fitting TRBD1. The CDR3 covers 14 residues. The V and J ends lost 4 bases and 7 bases, in that order; junction bases with no gene match: 6. CDR1 is SEHNR and CDR2 is FQNEAQ in the germline V gene (reference sequence). The DNA of the CDR3 is TGTGCCAGCAGCTCGGACAGGAGGAGTGAAAAACTGTTTTTT. It is translated as CASSSDRRSEKLFF.

This chain joins TRBV7-9 and TRBJ1-5; 11 nucleotides match TRBD1. Per germline, CDR1 SEHNR and CDR2 FQNEAQ (reference sequence). J lost 1 base, V lost 1 base, and 0 bases had no gene match. The CDR3 sequence is 16 residues long. In DNA form, the CDR3 reads TGTGCCAGCAGCTTAGGGGACAGGGGGAGCAATCAGCCCCAGCATTTT. Translated: CASSLGDRGSNQPQHF.

This chain uses TRBV6-1 with TRBJ1-6; D is unresolved. Germline CDR1 reads MNHNS; CDR2 reads SASEGT. Trimming removed 6 bases from V and 10 bases from J, with 10 bases in between. This CDR3 spans 12 amino acids. The CDR3 sequence is CASRRLRSPLHF. The CDR3 DNA reads TGTGCCAGCAGACGGCTCAGGTCACCCCTCCACTTT.

The chain joins TRBV6-6 to TRBJ2-1, with TRBD2 matching 8 bases. The CDR3 length is 16 residues. V lost 6 bases, J lost 0 bases, and 7 bases stayed unmatched. From germline, CDR1 is MNHNY and CDR2 SVGAGI (reference sequence). The CDR3 reads CASRGIAGSSYNEQFF. Here the CDR3 DNA reads TGTGCCAGCAGGGGAATAGCGGGGAGCTCCTACAATGAGCAGTTCTTC.

The V and J genes are TRBV6-6 and TRBJ1-1; D is perhaps TRBD1 (6 bases). Germline assignment: CDR1 MNHNY and CDR2 SVGAGI (reference sequence). The CDR3 is made up of 13 amino acids. V lost 4 bases and J 1 base, leaving 7 bases between the germline ends. The CDR3 spells CASSLDRNTEAFF. For the CDR3, the DNA is TGTGCCAGCAGTTTGGACAGGAACACTGAAGCTTTCTTT.

The J gene is TRBJ2-1, the V gene TRBV19, with 7 bases matching TRBD2. Germline trimming cut 5 bases from V and 7 bases from J; bases unmatched to any gene: 5. Germline CDR1 reads LNHDA; CDR2 reads SQIVND (reference sequence). The CDR3 is 13 amino acids. The CDR3 DNA reads as TGTGCCAGTAGTTCCCTGGGGGGGAATGAGCAGTTCTTC. Amino acid sequence: CASSSLGGNEQFF.

The CDR3 is CASSGGQGASSPLHF. The CDR3 nucleotides are TGTGCCAGCAGTGGGGGACAGGGGGCAAGTTCACCCCTCCACTTT. The V gene is TRBV6-1, the J gene TRBJ1-6; 12 bases fit TRBD1. The CDR3 is made up of 15 amino acids. Germline V CDR1 and CDR2: MNHNS, SASEGT. J lost 9 bases, V lost 4 bases, and 4 bases had no gene match.

The chain couples TRBV9 to TRBJ1-3; D might be TRBD1 (5 bases). Looked up from germline, CDR1 is SGDLS and CDR2 is YYNGEE. CDR3 length: 13 residues. Trimming took off 8 bases at V and 2 bases at J, with 11 bases between the two ends. CDR3 nucleotides: TGTGCCAGTTCGGGGGTAACTGGAAACACCATATATTTT. Translating gives CASSGVTGNTIYF. The full variable domain, its missing parts supplied by reference TRBV9 and TRBJ1-3, is DSGVTQTPKHLITATGQRVTLRCSPRSGDLSVYWYQQSLDQGLQFLIQYYNGEERAKGNILERFSAQQFPDLHSELNLSSLELGDSALYFCASSGVTGNTIYFGEGSWLTVV.

The chain has TRBV28 and TRBJ1-1, with D uncertain. Looked up from germline, CDR1 is MDHEN and CDR2 is SYDVKM. The V end lost 5 bases, the J end lost 1 base, and 8 bases lay between the germline ends. The CDR3 extends over 13 amino acids. CDR3 sequence (DNA): TGTGCCAGCAGTGCGACTGAGAACACTGAAGCTTTCTTT. It yields the protein CASSATENTEAFF.

This chain joins TRBV11-2 and TRBJ2-6; D is unclear. The V gene lost 7 bases and the J gene lost 2 bases, with 9 bases spanning the gap. Germline loops: CDR1 SGHAT, CDR2 FQNNGV. The CDR3 loop spans 14 amino acids. The CDR3: CASTKRTGANVLTF. CDR3 coding DNA: TGTGCCAGCACTAAGCGCACTGGGGCCAACGTCCTGACTTTC.

The chain uses TRBV9 and TRBJ2-5; the D gene is possibly TRBD1 (7 bases). This CDR3 contains 16 residues. The germline V gene has CDR1 SGDLS and CDR2 YYNGEE. The germline V and J ends were trimmed by 2 bases and 2 bases, with 16 bases remaining between them. CDR3 sequence: CASSVVSGGPQETQYF. The DNA of the CDR3 is TGTGCCAGCAGCGTTGTATCAGGGGGGCCGCAAGAGACCCAGTACTTC.

This chain uses TRBV29-1 with TRBJ1-2; 9 bases map to TRBD1. The CDR3 length is 14 residues. V lost 1 base to trimming and J lost 5 bases; unmatched junction nucleotides: 5. CDR1 and CDR2 from the germline V gene are SQVTM and ANQGSEA. The CDR3 nucleotides are TGCAGCGTTGAAGGGGGGACAGGGCGTTATGGCTACACCTTC. Translating gives CSVEGGTGRYGYTF. Full variable domain (missing parts from reference TRBV29-1 and TRBJ1-2): SAVISQKPSRDICQRGTSLTIQCQVDSQVTMMFWYRQQPGQSLTLIATANQGSEATYESGFVIDKFPISRPNLTFSTLTVSNMSPEDSSIYLCSVEGGTGRYGYTFGSGTRLTVV.

The J gene is TRBJ1-1, the V gene TRBV7-9; the D is unclear. V lost 5 bases, J lost 7 bases, and 20 bases lay in between. The CDR3 is made up of 15 amino acids. Germline V lookup: CDR1 SEHNR, CDR2 FQNEAQ (reference sequence). As DNA, the CDR3 is TGTGCCAGCAGCGGCCCGGGATTCAGAGCTAGTGAAGCTTTCTTT. Its protein product is CASSGPGFRASEAFF.

The chain is built from TRBV19 and TRBJ1-1, with D maybe TRBD1 (6 bases). The V end lost 8 bases, the J end lost 7 bases, and 14 bases lay between the germline ends. The CDR3 consists of 12 residues. Looked up from germline, CDR1 is LNHDA and CDR2 is SQIVND (reference sequence). CDR3 coding DNA: TGTGCCAGTGCCACAGGGACCGATGAAGCTTTCTTT. Encoded protein: CASATGTDEAFF.

The chain links TRBV5-1 to TRBJ2-5, with 10 bases aligning to TRBD2. Trimming at V came to 4 bases and at J to 3 bases, leaving 9 bases not matched to a gene. Per the germline V gene, CDR1 is SGHRS and CDR2 is YFSETQ. This CDR3 has 16 residues. CDR3 residues: CASSPISGGPEETQYF. The CDR3 DNA reads TGCGCCAGCAGCCCAATTAGCGGGGGGCCGGAAGAGACCCAGTACTTC.

The chain couples TRBV30 to TRBJ1-1; D remains ambiguous. CDR1 and CDR2 from the germline V gene are GTSNPN and SVGIG (reference sequence). Trimming took off 0 bases at V and 2 bases at J, with 7 bases between the two ends. The CDR3 loop spans 13 amino acids. CDR3 in DNA: TGTGCCTGGAGTGTCGGGGTAAACACTGAAGCTTTCTTT. It is translated as CAWSVGVNTEAFF.

The chain links TRBV6-1 to TRBJ2-7, with TRBD2 matching over 7 bases. The junction had 14 bases not matched to a gene; V was cut back by 0 bases and J by 3 bases. The CDR3 runs 18 residues. CDR1 is MNHNS, CDR2 SASEGT, per germline. CDR3 DNA sequence: TGTGCCAGCAGTGAAGCGGGGGGGATTTACCTCGGCGACTACGAGCAGTACTTC. Residues: CASSEAGGIYLGDYEQYF.

This chain connects TRBV14 to TRBJ2-7; 8 positions agree with TRBD1. The CDR3 consists of 15 residues. The germline gives CDR1 SGHDN, CDR2 FVKESK. Losses at the gene ends were 5 bases for V and 0 bases for J; bases not matched to a gene: 6. The CDR3 DNA reads TGTGCCAGCAGCTACGGACAGGGCTCCTCCTACGAGCAGTACTTC. Protein product: CASSYGQGSSYEQYF.

The CDR3 DNA is TGTGCCAGCAGCCCTTCTTCCGAGACCCAGTACTTC. This gives the protein CASSPSSETQYF. The chain combines TRBV7-9 with TRBJ2-5; the D is unclear. The CDR3 runs to 12 residues. Trimming took 5 bases from V and 5 from J, leaving 9 bases between them. CDR1 is SEHNR and CDR2 is FQNEAQ in the germline V gene (reference sequence).

This CDR3 is CASSVGTGPLEQYF. For the CDR3, the DNA is TGTGCCAGCAGCGTCGGGACAGGACCCCTCGAGCAGTACTTC. The chain uses TRBV9 and TRBJ2-7; the match to TRBD1 covers 8 bases. The CDR3 totals 14 residues. The germline V gene encodes CDR1 SGDLS and CDR2 YYNGEE. The trim removed 2 bases at V and 6 bases at J, leaving 7 bases unmatched.

The J gene is TRBJ1-2, the V gene TRBV12-5; 8 bases agree with TRBD1. The CDR3 is 16 residues long. CDR1 and CDR2 from the germline V gene are LGHNT and FRNRAP. V gave up 0 bases and J gave up 8 bases; unmatched junction bases: 11. The CDR3 protein is CASGLVLAGGSLGYTF. The CDR3 region has the DNA TGTGCTAGTGGTTTGGTACTCGCAGGGGGCTCTCTCGGCTACACCTTC.

The chain couples TRBV19 to TRBJ1-6; TRBD1 matches at 10 bases. V lost 6 bases and J lost 10; bases outside the gene matches: 12. The CDR3 has 16 residues. The V gene's germline CDR1 is LNHDA and CDR2 SQIVND (reference sequence). This chain's CDR3 is CASRQEGGQGRSPLHF. CDR3 DNA: TGTGCCAGTAGACAAGAGGGGGGACAGGGGCGATCACCCCTCCACTTT.

The chain joins TRBV15 to TRBJ2-7; possible D gene TRBD1, 6 bases. This CDR3 comprises 17 residues. V lost 1 base to trimming and J lost 0 bases, with 16 bases between them. Germline loops: CDR1 LNHNV, CDR2 YYDKDF (reference sequence). This CDR3 is CATSRGRSTGISYEQYF. DNA for the CDR3: TGTGCCACCAGCAGAGGGAGGTCTACAGGGATCTCCTACGAGCAGTACTTC.

The chain couples TRBV6-8 to TRBJ2-3, with TRBD2 identical over 9 bases. The V segment lost 6 bases and the J segment 4 bases; nucleotides outside the gene matches: 23. The CDR3 extends over 20 amino acids. Germline CDR1 and CDR2: MNHGY and SAAAGT. DNA for the CDR3: TGTGCCAGCAGACTTACCGGGGTCCAGGAGGCGGGGGGGCCGCCAGATACGCAGTATTTT. It translates to CASRLTGVQEAGGPPDTQYF.

The chain recombines TRBV6-5 with TRBJ1-6, with no clear D. The CDR3 runs 14 residues. V lost 2 bases to trimming and J lost 7 bases, with 9 bases between them. Germline CDR1 and CDR2: MNHEY and SVGAGI. Written as DNA, the CDR3 is TGTGCCAGCAGTTACCTCAACTCCAATTCACCCCTCCACTTT. It specifies CASSYLNSNSPLHF.